The 11 T cell receptor beta chains reported below all come from one sample, sequenced in a study of shared clonotypes between healthy human individuals. This table comes from immunoSEQ multiplex PCR, and its TCRdb copy is limited to in-frame clones, with some not included. This sample carries 90,000 to 120,000 clones, less than 80% of them seen once, and the ten largest clones take approximately 25%. Sequenced material: memory CD8+ T cells sorted from blood. Subset described: CD45RO+ cells pooled with CCR7-negative TemRA cells. The origin of the receptors is a woman aged 25 to 39 in good health.

This clone was observed a single time. CDR3 nucleotides: TGCGCCAGCAGCCCTCAGAGGGGACAGGAGCCCTATGGCTACACCTTC. This translates into CASSPQRGQEPYGYTF. V gene TRBV4-1 combines with J gene TRBJ1-2; 8 nucleotides align to TRBD1. V lost 4 bases and J lost 4; bases outside the gene matches: 11. The CDR3 totals 16 residues. Germline V lookup: CDR1 MGHRA, CDR2 YSYEKL.

V gene TRBV5-4 combines with J gene TRBJ1-1; 7 bases fit TRBD1. The V and J ends lost 0 bases and 4 bases, in that order; junction bases with no gene match: 6. CDR1 SGHNT and CDR2 YYREEE come from the germline V gene (reference sequence). The CDR3 loop spans 15 amino acids. The CDR3 loop reads CASSLGQGHGTEAFF. Written as DNA, the CDR3 is TGTGCCAGCAGCTTGGGACAGGGACACGGCACTGAAGCTTTCTTT.

The chain employs TRBV10-1 and TRBJ1-1, with TRBD1 as a possible D gene (6 bases). Germline CDR1 and CDR2: WNHNN and SYGVQD (reference sequence). V lost 3 bases, J lost 0 bases, and 14 bases lay in between. CDR3 length equals 16 residues. CDR3 bases: TGCGCCAGCAGTGACCACAGGGTCCCCATGAACACTGAAGCTTTCTTT. Translating it yields CASSDHRVPMNTEAFF.

A few counts support this clone. The chain uses TRBV7-6 and TRBJ2-3; D perhaps matches TRBD1 (6 bases). V lost 5 bases to trimming and J lost 5 bases, with 20 bases between them. The CDR3 runs 16 residues. CDR1 and CDR2 from the germline V gene are SGHVS and FNYEAQ. Written as DNA, the CDR3 is TGTGCCAGCAGCCTATATACCAGGGGTGGTGGAGATACGCAGTATTTT. It is translated as CASSLYTRGGGDTQYF.

For the CDR3, the DNA is TGTGCCTGGAGTGTACTCGGCCTGTACCATTACAATGAGCAGTTCTTC. It translates to CAWSVLGLYHYNEQFF. The chain links TRBV30 to TRBJ2-1; D is unclear. Germline CDR1 is GTSNPN and CDR2 is SVGIG (reference sequence). This CDR3 comprises 16 residues. Trimming cost V 0 bases and J 4 bases, with 16 bases left between them.

The chain couples TRBV28 to TRBJ1-4; 9 bases match TRBD1. CDR1 is MDHEN, CDR2 SYDVKM, per germline. The CDR3 extends over 17 amino acids. After removal of 8 bases from V and 5 bases from J, the junction contained 15 bases not matched to a gene. CDR3 protein: CASGRDRDTIENEKLFF. In nucleotides, the CDR3 is TGTGCCAGCGGCCGGGACAGGGATACAATTGAAAATGAAAAACTGTTTTTT. Variable domain in full (rest from reference TRBV28 and TRBJ1-4): DVKVTQSSRYLVKRTGEKVFLECVQDMDHENMFWYRQDPGLGLRLIYFSYDVKMKEKGDIPEGYSVSREKKERFSLILESASTNQTSMYLCASGRDRDTIENEKLFFGSGTQLSVL.

The V and J genes are TRBV5-1 and TRBJ2-1; 10 positions match TRBD2. This CDR3 comprises 15 residues. Germline CDR1 SGHRS, CDR2 YFSETQ. With V trimmed by 6 bases and J by 8 bases, 11 bases remained unmatched. The CDR3 loop is CASTLMASGRHEQFF. CDR3 bases: TGCGCCAGCACCTTAATGGCTAGCGGGAGACATGAGCAGTTCTTC.

This sequence joins TRBV21-1 and TRBJ1-1; TRBD1 was called by the table and not checked on the DNA. TRBV21-1 is labeled a pseudogene. The CDR3 totals 13 residues. This chain's CDR3 is CASSKYTNTEAFF. In DNA, the CDR3 is TGTGCCAGCAGCAAATATACAAACACTGAAGCTTTCTTT.

The V gene is TRBV11-2, the J gene TRBJ1-4, with D uncertain. V was cut by 2 bases and J by 6 bases, with 7 bases left in between. CDR1 is SGHAT and CDR2 is FQNNGV in the germline V gene. This CDR3 spans 13 amino acids. The chain's CDR3 is CASSLLVHEKLFF. Written as DNA, the CDR3 is TGTGCCAGCAGCTTATTGGTTCATGAAAAACTGTTTTTT.

The chain combines TRBV4-1 with TRBJ2-2; D is uncertain. The V gene lost 2 bases and the J gene lost 4 bases, with 14 bases spanning the gap. CDR3 size: 16 residues. Germline loops: CDR1 MGHRA, CDR2 YSYEKL. CDR3 amino acids: CASSQFRGRLTGELFF. CDR3 coding DNA: TGCGCCAGCAGCCAATTTCGTGGGCGGCTCACCGGGGAGCTGTTTTTT.

This clone came up once. The chain links TRBV19 to TRBJ2-3; 9 nucleotides match TRBD2. Germline CDR1 and CDR2: LNHDA and SQIVND (reference sequence). V lost 5 bases to trimming and J lost 1 base; unmatched junction nucleotides: 4. The CDR3 is 15 amino acids. The CDR3 spells CASSPSSGGTDTQYF. CDR3 DNA sequence: TGTGCCAGTAGTCCCTCTAGCGGGGGCACAGATACGCAGTATTTT.